This T cell receptor beta chain originates from a study of human T cells and chemical hapten exposure. This clonotype was counted many times. TCRdb re-derived calls from the 5' RACE reads in MiXCR, one entry per CDR3 protein. The repertoire holds about 140,000 distinct CDR3 sequences, with roughly 4% as singletons. V shed 6 bases and J shed 0 bases, with 12 bases lying between them. The CDR3 runs to 14 residues. Per the germline V gene, CDR1 is SGHRS and CDR2 is YFSETQ. Total RNA extraction was carried out from unfractionated whole blood. The J gene is TRBJ1-2, the V gene TRBV5-1; D is undetermined. The sequence was collected from a female donor in good health. The CDR3 loop reads CASTIGDANYGYTF. The CDR3 DNA reads as TGCGCCAGCACCATCGGCGACGCTAACTATGGCTACACCTTC.